Listed here are 28 T cell receptor beta chains from one sample, sequenced in a study of T cells after yellow fever vaccination (dated by TCRdb to about 2019). The treatment or condition label on this specimen signifies: live attenuated yellow fever vaccine strain. The method was 5' RACE. The listed sequencing device is Illumina NovaSeq 6000. The public reads were reprocessed in TCRdb via fastp at Q25 and MiXCR, keeping in-frame beta chains. CDR3 protein sequences are deduplicated, and each keeps its most common genes and DNA. A total of a few hundred thousand distinct CDR3 sequences appear in this sample, roughly a sixth of them only once. The leading ten clones occupy about a sixth of the sample. Sequenced here: PBMCs, sampled before the yellow fever booster vaccination. These receptors were taken from a man between 18 and 35 years old who received the YFV17D yellow fever vaccine.

This clonotype was seen a single time. The chain carries TRBV9 and TRBJ2-3, with D maybe TRBD2 (6 bases). The V end was cut by 4 bases, the J end by 6 bases, with 9 bases between. The length of the CDR3 is 12 residues. CDR1 is SGDLS, CDR2 YYNGEE, per germline. DNA of the CDR3: TGTGCCAGCAGCAGCGGGCTGGATACGCAGTATTTT. It yields the protein CASSSGLDTQYF.

The chain recombines TRBV4-1 with TRBJ2-5; D remains ambiguous. Germline V gene data show CDR1 as MGHRA and CDR2 as YSYEKL. The CDR3 consists of 15 residues. V gave up 0 bases and J gave up 5 bases, with 13 bases separating them. CDR3 amino acids: CASSQERTTLETQYF. CDR3 nucleotide sequence: TGCGCCAGCAGCCAAGAAAGAACCACCTTGGAGACCCAGTACTTC.

The chain recombines TRBV7-6 with TRBJ2-1, with D perhaps being TRBD1 or TRBD2 (5 bases each). Germline V gene sequence: CDR1 SGHVS, CDR2 FNYEAQ. V lost 8 bases and J lost 7, with 18 bases in between. This CDR3 contains 14 residues. CDR3 nucleotide sequence: TGTGCCAGCTCCCCGGCCCCAGAGGGGAATGAGCAGTTCTTC. This encodes CASSPAPEGNEQFF.

CDR3 DNA sequence: TGTGCCAGCAGCGTTGACAGAGACAGGGGGCAGGGTGAGCAGTTCTTC. Protein: CASSVDRDRGQGEQFF. The chain couples TRBV9 to TRBJ2-1, with TRBD1 matching over 10 bases. The V gene end was trimmed by 2 bases and the J gene end by 9 bases; junction bases not matched to a gene: 11. Per germline, CDR1 SGDLS and CDR2 YYNGEE. The CDR3 is made up of 16 amino acids.

The genes are TRBV5-1 and TRBJ2-1; 7 bases map to TRBD2. Germline V gene data show CDR1 as SGHRS and CDR2 as YFSETQ. CDR3 length equals 14 residues. J lost 6 bases, V lost 0 bases, and 3 bases had no gene match. CDR3 in amino acids: CASSLAGLPNEQFF. CDR3 bases: TGCGCCAGCAGCTTGGCGGGACTACCCAATGAGCAGTTCTTC.

The rearrangement uses TRBV20-1 and TRBJ2-3; D gene uncertain. V gave up 5 bases and J gave up 2 bases, with 8 bases separating them. Looked up from germline, CDR1 is DFQATT and CDR2 is SNEGSKA (reference sequence). The CDR3 extends over 12 amino acids. CDR3 nucleotides: TGCAGTGCTCTCTGGCCCACAGATACGCAGTATTTT. Translation gives CSALWPTDTQYF.

The chain has TRBV20-1 and TRBJ1-6; D perhaps matches TRBD1 (6 bases). Germline values: CDR1 DFQATT, CDR2 SNEGSKA (reference sequence). Trimming took 3 bases from V and 6 from J, leaving 18 bases between them. The CDR3 totals 16 residues. CDR3: CSASTASGVFNSPLHF. As DNA, the CDR3 is TGCAGTGCTAGTACGGCGTCAGGGGTTTTTAATTCACCCCTCCACTTT.

This clonotype has more than one count but fewer than ten. The CDR3, as DNA: TGCAGTGCTAGATCTGGACAGCAAGAGACCCAGTACTTC. Its translation is CSARSGQQETQYF. The V call is TRBV20-1, the J call TRBJ2-5; D is possibly TRBD1 (6 bases). The CDR3 spans 13 residues. Looked up from germline, CDR1 is DFQATT and CDR2 is SNEGSKA (reference sequence). V lost 2 bases, J lost 2 bases, and 9 bases lay in between.

The chain links TRBV12-3 or TRBV12-4 to TRBJ2-1; 8 bases are shared with TRBD1. This CDR3 region has 14 residues. V was pared by 5 bases and J by 3 bases, with 3 bases of the junction left unmatched. CDR3 coding DNA: TGTGCCAGCAGTATTGGGACAGGCTACAATGAGCAGTTCTTC. Amino acid sequence: CASSIGTGYNEQFF.

This clonotype was detected a few times. The rearrangement uses TRBV4-1 and TRBJ2-1; possible D gene TRBD2, 5 bases. Trimming removed 1 base from V and 8 bases from J, with 15 bases in between. CDR1 MGHRA and CDR2 YSYEKL come from the germline V gene. This CDR3 is built from 15 residues. The CDR3 sequence is CASSQGRPPIHEQFF. The CDR3 bases are TGCGCCAGCAGCCAAGGGAGGCCACCCATCCATGAGCAGTTCTTC.

A few counts support this clonotype. The rearrangement uses TRBV6-2 or TRBV6-3 and TRBJ2-7; D is undetermined. V shed 5 bases and J shed 6 bases, with 8 bases lying between them. CDR1 is MNHEY and CDR2 is SVGEGT in the germline V gene. There are 11 residues in the CDR3. DNA of the CDR3: TGTGCCAGCAGTCTGCACAGCGAGCAGTACTTC. Translated, it gives CASSLHSEQYF.

This clonotype was observed many times. The chain joins TRBV9 to TRBJ2-1; TRBD1 is a possible D gene (7 bases). The germline gives CDR1 SGDLS, CDR2 YYNGEE. The CDR3 is made up of 15 amino acids. The V and J ends lost 4 bases and 4 bases respectively, with 15 bases between them. The CDR3 sequence: CASSLGGGQYNEQFF. The CDR3 DNA is TGTGCCAGCAGCCTAGGAGGGGGCCAGTACAATGAGCAGTTCTTC.

This chain connects TRBV19 to TRBJ1-2; 9 bases agree with TRBD1. The CDR3 extends over 15 amino acids. V gave up 5 bases and J gave up 5 bases; unmatched junction bases: 9. Germline V gene lookup returns CDR1 LNHDA and CDR2 SQIVND (reference sequence). The CDR3 reads CASSPRQGERYGYTF. DNA for the CDR3: TGTGCCAGTAGTCCCCGACAGGGGGAAAGGTATGGCTACACCTTC.

The table lists this clonotype with many counts. The chain uses TRBV6-1 and TRBJ1-1, with D uncertain. The CDR3 consists of 15 residues. Germline CDR1 is MNHNS and CDR2 is SASEGT. Trimming took off 7 bases at V and 0 bases at J, with 15 bases between the two ends. CDR3 nucleotides: TGTGCCAGCACAGACACCTCGTTCATGAACACTGAAGCTTTCTTT. Its protein product is CASTDTSFMNTEAFF.

This clonotype was detected only a few times. V is TRBV10-3 and J is TRBJ2-3; weak D call: TRBD1 (6 bases). This CDR3 is built from 12 residues. Germline CDR1 and CDR2: ENHRY and SYGVKD. The ends were cut back, 11 bases at V and 5 bases at J, with 14 bases in the middle. The CDR3 reads CAAQGSGDTQYF. The CDR3 region has the DNA TGTGCCGCACAGGGTTCGGGAGATACGCAGTATTTT.

This clonotype turned up a few times. This rearrangement joins TRBV20-1 to TRBJ2-5, with D unclear. Trimming took 4 bases from V and 5 from J, leaving 8 bases between them. Germline assignment: CDR1 DFQATT and CDR2 SNEGSKA (reference sequence). There are 11 residues in the CDR3. The CDR3 DNA reads TGCAGTGCTACCGGACCGGAGACCCAGTACTTC. Translation: CSATGPETQYF.

This clonotype showed up many times. The chain is built from TRBV5-5 and TRBJ2-3; 7 bases match TRBD1. In germline, CDR1 is SGHKS, CDR2 YYEKEE (reference sequence). V dropped 0 bases and J dropped 3; count of bases not matched to a gene: 7. This CDR3 contains 16 residues. DNA of the CDR3: TGTGCCAGCAGCTTGGCCGGGACAGCCTATACAGATACGCAGTATTTT. Translation gives CASSLAGTAYTDTQYF.

The chain recombines TRBV2 with TRBJ1-2; TRBD1 might be the D (6 bases). Trimming left V 3 bases short and J 4 bases short, with 12 bases between. CDR3 length equals 14 residues. CDR1 SNHLY and CDR2 FYNNEI come from the germline V gene. The CDR3 spells CASSDPQGTYGYTF. CDR3 in DNA: TGTGCCAGCAGTGACCCCCAGGGGACCTATGGCTACACCTTC.

This clonotype was counted only a few times. The chain joins TRBV7-3 to TRBJ1-1, with D possibly being TRBD1 (5 bases). Germline V gene lookup returns CDR1 SGHTA and CDR2 FQGTGA. With 2 bases removed from V and 2 bases from J, the gap between germline ends came to 12 bases. The CDR3 has 15 amino acids. The CDR3 reads CASSLRQLDNTEAFF. DNA for the CDR3: TGTGCCAGCAGCTTACGACAGCTGGACAACACTGAAGCTTTCTTT.

V gene TRBV15 combines with J gene TRBJ1-5; 8 bases line up with TRBD1. The V gene end was trimmed by 0 bases and the J gene end by 3 bases; junction bases not matched to a gene: 4. Germline V gene lookup returns CDR1 LNHNV and CDR2 YYDKDF (reference sequence). The CDR3 extends over 16 amino acids. The CDR3 loop is CATSRDGQGPNQPQHF. CDR3 bases: TGTGCCACCAGCAGAGATGGACAGGGTCCCAATCAGCCCCAGCATTTT.

The rearrangement links TRBV10-3 to TRBJ2-3; 9 bases line up with TRBD2. This CDR3 region has 15 residues. Germline V gene lookup returns CDR1 ENHRY and CDR2 SYGVKD. The V segment lost 4 bases and the J segment 3 bases; nucleotides outside the gene matches: 5. The CDR3 protein is CAISAGGGVTDTQYF. CDR3 in DNA: TGTGCCATCAGTGCCGGCGGGGGGGTGACAGATACGCAGTATTTT.

The CDR3 nucleotides read TGCAGTGCTAGCCAGGCGGGGGGCCGTGATACGCAGTATTTT. Amino acids: CSASQAGGRDTQYF. The chain combines TRBV20-1 with TRBJ2-3, with 8 bases that match TRBD2. The CDR3 is made up of 14 amino acids. The V gene's germline CDR1 is DFQATT and CDR2 SNEGSKA (reference sequence). V was pared by 3 bases and J by 6 bases, with 8 bases of the junction left unmatched.

This clonotype was seen at least ten times. The chain recombines TRBV4-3 with TRBJ2-3; D is tentatively TRBD1 or TRBD2 (5 bases each). The CDR3 is 16 amino acids. Trimming shortened V by 0 bases and J by 4 bases, and 14 bases separated the two germline ends. Looked up from germline, CDR1 is LGHNA and CDR2 is YSLEER. CDR3 sequence (DNA): TGCGCCAGCAGCCAAGATATGGGTCGGGGCCCAGATACGCAGTATTTT. Translated: CASSQDMGRGPDTQYF.

The chain is built from TRBV13 and TRBJ2-7; maybe TRBD1 (6 bases). This CDR3 is built from 13 residues. CDR1 and CDR2 (germline): PRHDT, FYEKMQ (reference sequence). V gave up 4 bases and J gave up 6 bases, with 13 bases separating them. CDR3 residues: CASSSRTVGEQYF. Here the CDR3 DNA reads TGTGCCAGCAGCTCCAGGACAGTCGGCGAGCAGTACTTC.

This clonotype came up a few times. This chain links TRBV20-1 with TRBJ2-7, with a tentative D call TRBD2 (5 bases). The V end lost 3 bases, the J end lost 5 bases, and 11 bases lay between the germline ends. The CDR3 extends over 12 amino acids. Germline-derived CDR1 and CDR2 are DFQATT and SNEGSKA (reference sequence). CDR3 sequence: CSARAGGDEQYF. The DNA of the CDR3 is TGCAGTGCTAGGGCGGGCGGCGACGAGCAGTACTTC.

There are a few counts of this clonotype. The V and J genes are TRBV30 and TRBJ2-5; D is unresolved. The ends were cut back, 3 bases at V and 5 bases at J, with 16 bases in the middle. Germline lookup yields CDR1 GTSNPN and CDR2 SVGIG (reference sequence). There are 14 residues in the CDR3. The CDR3 nucleotides are TGTGCCTGGAGATGGTGGCTAAAGGAGGAGACCCAGTACTTC. It is translated as CAWRWWLKEETQYF. The entire variable domain, with the rest obtained from reference TRBV30 and TRBJ2-5, is as follows: SQTIHQWPATLVQPVGSPLSLECTVEGTSNPNLYWYRQAAGRGLQLLFYSVGIGQISSEVPQNLSASRPQDRQFILSSKKLLLSDSGFYLCAWRWWLKEETQYFGPGTRLLVL.

This clonotype was observed a single time. The rearrangement uses TRBV18 and TRBJ2-5; D perhaps matches TRBD1 (6 bases). Between the trimmed V and J ends, which lost 4 bases and 1 base, there was a span of 13 bases. The germline CDR1 and CDR2 sequences are KGHSH and LQKENI. The CDR3 is made up of 15 amino acids. The CDR3 region is CASSRARGTQETQYF. The CDR3 DNA sequence: TGTGCCAGCTCACGAGCCAGGGGAACCCAAGAGACCCAGTACTTC.

The V and J genes are TRBV27 and TRBJ2-5; 7 bases are shared with TRBD2. Germline CDR1 and CDR2: MNHEY and SMNVEV (reference sequence). V shed 6 bases and J 5 bases; nucleotides not matched to a gene: 3. The CDR3 spans 12 residues. The CDR3 loop reads CASSREGETQYF. The DNA of the CDR3 is TGTGCCAGCAGCAGGGAGGGGGAGACCCAGTACTTC.